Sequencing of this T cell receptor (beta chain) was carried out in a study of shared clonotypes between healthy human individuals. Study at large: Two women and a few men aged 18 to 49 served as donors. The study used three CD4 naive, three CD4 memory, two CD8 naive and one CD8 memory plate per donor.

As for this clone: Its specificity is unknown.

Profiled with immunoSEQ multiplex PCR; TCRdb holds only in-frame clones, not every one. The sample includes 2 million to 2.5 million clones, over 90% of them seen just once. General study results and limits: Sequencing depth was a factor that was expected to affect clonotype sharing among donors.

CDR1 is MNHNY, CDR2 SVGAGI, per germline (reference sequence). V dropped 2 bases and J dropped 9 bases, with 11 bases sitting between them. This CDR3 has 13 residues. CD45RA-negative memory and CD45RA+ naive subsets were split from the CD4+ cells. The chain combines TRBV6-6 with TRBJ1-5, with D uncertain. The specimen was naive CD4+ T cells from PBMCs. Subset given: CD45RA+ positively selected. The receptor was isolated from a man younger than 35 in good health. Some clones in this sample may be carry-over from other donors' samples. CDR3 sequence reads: CASSYRGTGPQHF. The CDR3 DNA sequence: TGTGCCAGCAGTTACCGAGGAACGGGGCCCCAGCATTTT.